The entry below describes one TCR beta chain. V lost 0 bases and J 0 bases, leaving 9 bases between the germline ends. The CDR3 spans 15 residues. Germline V lookup: CDR1 SGDLS, CDR2 YYNGEE. This specimen belongs to a study of CD8 T cells in Susac syndrome. Random hexamers were used to reverse transcribe about 0.45 to 1 ug of RNA. TCRdb reprocessed the immunoSEQ multiplex PCR reads with MiXCR, giving one entry per CDR3 protein. The repertoire holds just over 150,000 distinct CDR3 sequences, with approximately 93% as singletons. The chain employs TRBV9 and TRBJ1-2; D gene ambiguous. The clonotype comes from a human donor with multiple sclerosis. The sequencing sample was made of CD8+ T cells from PBMCs. The CDR3 DNA reads TGTGCCAGCAGCGTAGTCGGAGGTACTAACTATGGCTACACCTTC. The encoded protein is CASSVVGGTNYGYTF.